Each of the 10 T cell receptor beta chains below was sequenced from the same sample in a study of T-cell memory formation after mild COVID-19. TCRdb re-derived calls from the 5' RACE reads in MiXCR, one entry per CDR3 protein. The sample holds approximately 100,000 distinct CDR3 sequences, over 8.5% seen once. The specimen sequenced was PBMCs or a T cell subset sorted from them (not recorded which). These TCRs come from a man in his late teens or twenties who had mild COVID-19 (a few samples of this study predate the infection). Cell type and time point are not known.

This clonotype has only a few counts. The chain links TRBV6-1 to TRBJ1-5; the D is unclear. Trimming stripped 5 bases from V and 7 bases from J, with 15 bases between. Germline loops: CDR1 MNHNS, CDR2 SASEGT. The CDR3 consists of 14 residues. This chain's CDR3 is CASSRTSRVQPQHF. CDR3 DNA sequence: TGTGCCAGCAGTCGGACGTCACGGGTACAGCCCCAGCATTTT.

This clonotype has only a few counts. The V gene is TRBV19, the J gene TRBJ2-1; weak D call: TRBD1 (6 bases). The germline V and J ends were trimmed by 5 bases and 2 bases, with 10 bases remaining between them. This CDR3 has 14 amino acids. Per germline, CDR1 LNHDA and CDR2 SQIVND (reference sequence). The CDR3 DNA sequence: TGTGCCAGTAGTTCGCAGGGGACCTACAATGAGCAGTTCTTC. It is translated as CASSSQGTYNEQFF. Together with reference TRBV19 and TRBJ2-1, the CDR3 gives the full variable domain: DGGITQSPKYLFRKEGQNVTLSCEQNLNHDAMYWYRQDPGQGLRLIYYSQIVNDFQKGDIAEGYSVSREKKESFPLTVTSAQKNPTAFYLCASSSQGTYNEQFFGPGTRLTVL.

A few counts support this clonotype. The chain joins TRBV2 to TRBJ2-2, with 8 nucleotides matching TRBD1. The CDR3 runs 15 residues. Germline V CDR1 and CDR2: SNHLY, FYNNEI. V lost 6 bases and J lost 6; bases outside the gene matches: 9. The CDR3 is CASSGQGVIAGELFF. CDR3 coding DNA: TGTGCCAGCAGCGGACAGGGAGTGATCGCCGGGGAGCTGTTTTTT.

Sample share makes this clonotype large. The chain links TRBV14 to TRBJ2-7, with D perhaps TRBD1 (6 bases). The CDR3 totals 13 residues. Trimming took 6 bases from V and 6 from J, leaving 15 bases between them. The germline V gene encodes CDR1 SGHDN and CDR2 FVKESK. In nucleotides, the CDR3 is TGTGCCAGCAGTACGGACGTACAGGGCGAGCAGTACGTC. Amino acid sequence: CASSTDVQGEQYV.

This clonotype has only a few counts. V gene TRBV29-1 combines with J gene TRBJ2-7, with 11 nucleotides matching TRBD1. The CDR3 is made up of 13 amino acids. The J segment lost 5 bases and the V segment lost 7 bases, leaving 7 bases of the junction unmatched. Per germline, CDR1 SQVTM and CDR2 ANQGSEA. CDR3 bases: TGCAGCGCCTGGGGGGGACAGGGGGACGAGCAGTACTTC. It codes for CSAWGGQGDEQYF.

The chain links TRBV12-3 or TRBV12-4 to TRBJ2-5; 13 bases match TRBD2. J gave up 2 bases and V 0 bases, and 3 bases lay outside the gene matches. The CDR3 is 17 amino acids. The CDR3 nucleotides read TGTGCCAGCAGTTTAGCCGGGACTAGCGGGAATCAAGAGACCCAGTACTTC. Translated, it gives CASSLAGTSGNQETQYF.

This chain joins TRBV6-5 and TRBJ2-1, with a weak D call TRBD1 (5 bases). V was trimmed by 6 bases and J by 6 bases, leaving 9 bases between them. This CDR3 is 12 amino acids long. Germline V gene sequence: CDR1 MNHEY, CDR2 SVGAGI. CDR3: CASSLDSNEQFF. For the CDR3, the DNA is TGTGCCAGCAGCCTCGACAGCAATGAGCAGTTCTTC.

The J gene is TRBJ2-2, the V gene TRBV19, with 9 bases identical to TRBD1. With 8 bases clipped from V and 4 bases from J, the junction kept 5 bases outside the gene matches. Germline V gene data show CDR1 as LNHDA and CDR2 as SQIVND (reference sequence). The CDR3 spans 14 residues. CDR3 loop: CASRDRDITGELFF. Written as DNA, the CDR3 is TGTGCCAGTCGGGACAGGGATATCACCGGGGAGCTGTTTTTT.

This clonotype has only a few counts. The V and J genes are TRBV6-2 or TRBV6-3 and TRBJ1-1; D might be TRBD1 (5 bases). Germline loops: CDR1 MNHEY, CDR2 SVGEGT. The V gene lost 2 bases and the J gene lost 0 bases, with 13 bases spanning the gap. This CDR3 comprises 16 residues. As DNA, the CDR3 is TGTGCCAGCAGTTACGGGGGGACTTACATGAACACTGAAGCTTTCTTT. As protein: CASSYGGTYMNTEAFF.

The CDR3 region is CASSLIWDRVTGELFF. The CDR3 region has the DNA TGTGCCAGCAGCTTAATCTGGGACAGGGTCACCGGGGAGCTGTTTTTT. This chain joins TRBV7-9 and TRBJ2-2; 9 bases match TRBD1. CDR3 length equals 16 residues. The trim removed 2 bases at V and 4 bases at J, leaving 5 bases unmatched. CDR1 SEHNR and CDR2 FQNEAQ come from the germline V gene (reference sequence).